The following is a T cell receptor beta chain sequence with its context. The antigen it binds to is not known. Base qualities are not recorded, but no much larger clone differs from it by a single base. The sample originates from a study of T cell changes during pregnancy in multiple sclerosis (dated by TCRdb to between 2018 and 2021). At the level of the whole study: The study examined how the T cell repertoire changed over the course of pregnancy in women with multiple sclerosis.

The germline ends are 14 bases apart after V is trimmed by 5 bases and J by 9 bases. The germline V gene yields SGHTA for CDR1 and FQGTGA for CDR2. The CDR3 numbers 13 residues from cysteine through phenylalanine. The read is trimmed to its CDR3 DNA, 39 bases read in frame from base 1. The library came from the immunoSEQ multiplex PCR assay. TCRdb stores this immuneACCESS table with in-frame sequences only. Part of the clones is absent; in the studies checked, under half of the shortfall reflects unresolved V genes, and no reason is known for the rest. This sample comprises about 69,000 clones, around 92% of them detected only once. Of the sample, around 2% is held by the ten largest clones.

The clonotype was recovered from a female donor in good health, enrolled as a control in a pregnancy study. Sequenced here: peripheral blood, sampled in the third trimester of pregnancy. The sequence links TRBV7-3 to TRBJ2-1; the D region possibly corresponds to TRBD2 (5 bases align). The CDR3 region: CASSPGWVGEQFF. The bases are TGTGCCAGCAGCCCGGGGTGGGTAGGTGAGCAGTTCTTC.